This is a list of T cell receptor beta chains from one sample in a study of cytomegalovirus exposure and HLA in healthy donors. Sequenced by immunoSEQ multiplex PCR; TCRdb stores in-frame clones only, minus some. The sample lists 150,000 to 200,000 clones; under 85% were seen once. The sample comprised PBMCs. These receptors originate from a man aged 50-59 years in good health and CMV-seronegative. CDR3s include the opening cysteine and the closing phenylalanine or tryptophan. D genes are given only for firm matches. Clone size is not always given. Where it is, it says once, few, many or a class for expanded clones.

size	J	V	D	CDR3	DNA
-	TRBJ2-1	TRBV28	-	CASSSGGWSYNEQFF	TGTGCCAGCAGCTCAGGAGGGTGGTCCTACAATGAGCAGTTCTTC
-	TRBJ1-4	TRBV18	-	CASSPGQTYLATNEKLFF	TGTGCCAGCTCACCCGGACAGACCTACTTGGCAACTAATGAAAAACTGTTTTTT
-	TRBJ1-4	TRBV2	TRBD1	CASSKDRNEKLFF	TGTGCCAGCAGTAAGGACAGGAATGAAAAACTGTTTTTT
few	TRBJ2-1	TRBV10-3	TRBD1	CAISEGQGREQFF	TGTGCCATCAGTGAGGGACAGGGCCGTGAGCAGTTCTTC
-	TRBJ2-1	TRBV9	TRBD2	CASSVGWGGSSYNEQFF	TGTGCCAGCAGCGTAGGATGGGGCGGGAGCTCCTACAATGAGCAGTTCTTC
-	TRBJ1-5	TRBV2	TRBD1	CASRLTGGVQPQHF	TGTGCCAGCAGACTGACAGGGGGTGTGCAGCCCCAGCATTTT
-	TRBJ2-3	TRBV4-1	-	CASSQPRVQGADTQYF	TGCGCCAGCAGCCAGCCTAGGGTTCAGGGCGCAGATACGCAGTATTTT
once	TRBJ2-5	TRBV9	TRBD1	CASSVADRVWETQYF	TGTGCCAGCAGCGTAGCCGACAGGGTATGGGAGACCCAGTACTTC
-	TRBJ2-2	TRBV27	-	CASSFRDLNTGELFF	TGTGCCAGCAGTTTTCGGGATTTGAACACCGGGGAGCTGTTTTTT
-	TRBJ2-1	TRBV11-2	TRBD2	CASSVTRGGNNEQFF	TGTGCCAGCAGCGTAACCCGGGGGGGAAACAATGAGCAGTTCTTC
-	TRBJ1-6	TRBV30	TRBD1	CAWSVQGTGAGSPLHF	TGTGCCTGGAGTGTACAGGGTACAGGGGCTGGATCACCCCTCCACTTT
-	TRBJ2-5	TRBV5-4	-	CASSLAGQPRERTQYF	TGTGCCAGCAGCTTGGCAGGACAGCCTAGGGAAAGGACCCAGTACTTC
-	TRBJ1-2	TRBV27	TRBD1	CASSVTPGGQGYGYTF	TGTGCCAGCAGTGTAACCCCAGGGGGCCAAGGCTATGGCTACACCTTC
-	TRBJ1-1	TRBV11-2	TRBD1	CASSRGQGGTEAFF	TGTGCCAGCAGCCGGGGACAGGGTGGAACTGAAGCTTTCTTT
-	TRBJ2-7	TRBV6-6	-	CASSLAASYEQYF	TGTGCCAGCAGTTTGGCGGCCTCCTACGAGCAGTACTTC
-	TRBJ2-5	TRBV7-9	TRBD2	CASRGGQDKGETQYF	TGTGCCAGCAGGGGAGGGCAGGACAAGGGCGAGACCCAGTACTTC
once	TRBJ2-3	TRBV5-1	TRBD2	CASSPAGASGGWTDTQYF	TGCGCCAGCAGCCCGGCCGGGGCTAGCGGGGGGTGGACAGATACGCAGTATTTT
-	TRBJ2-3	TRBV11-2	-	CASSLDYAGDTQYF	TGTGCCAGCAGCTTAGATTACGCGGGAGATACGCAGTATTTT
-	TRBJ2-2	TRBV7-2	TRBD2	CASSLDPGLASGELFF	TGTGCCAGCAGCTTAGATCCGGGACTAGCGTCCGGGGAGCTGTTTTTT
once	TRBJ1-6	TRBV7-9	-	CASSFTPPETPLHF	TGTGCCAGCAGCTTTACCCCCCCCGAGACACCCCTCCACTTT
-	TRBJ1-5	TRBV28	-	CASRPPGSGVQPQHF	TGTGCCAGCAGACCCCCGGGGTCGGGAGTTCAGCCCCAGCATTTT
once	TRBJ2-2	TRBV7-9	-	CASSFDSNTGELFF	TGTGCCAGCAGCTTTGACAGCAACACCGGGGAGCTGTTTTTT
-	TRBJ1-1	TRBV10-3	TRBD1	CAINQGGWDTEAFF	TGTGCCATCAATCAGGGGGGTTGGGACACTGAAGCTTTCTTT
-	TRBJ2-7	TRBV7-9	-	CASSLVASYEQYF	TGTGCCAGCAGCTTAGTGGCCAGCTACGAGCAGTACTTC
-	TRBJ1-6	TRBV7-3	-	CASSVDGGNSPLHF	TGTGCCAGCAGCGTTGACGGAGGGAATTCACCCCTCCACTTT
-	TRBJ2-5	TRBV7-9	TRBD2	CASSPDGRGEYQETQYF	TGTGCCAGCAGCCCCGACGGGCGGGGGGAGTACCAAGAGACCCAGTACTTC
-	TRBJ2-3	TRBV29-1	-	CSVEGRSQGDTQYF	TGCAGCGTTGAAGGCAGGAGCCAGGGCGATACGCAGTATTTT
-	TRBJ1-2	TRBV29-1	TRBD1	CSSTGQGLYGYTF	TGCAGCTCTACCGGACAGGGACTCTATGGCTACACCTTC
-	TRBJ2-2	TRBV27	TRBD1	CASSRDRLNTGELFF	TGTGCCAGCAGTCGGGACAGGTTAAACACCGGGGAGCTGTTTTTT
-	TRBJ1-2	TRBV7-6	TRBD1	CASSTLTGGKGYTF	TGTGCCAGCAGCACGTTGACAGGGGGAAAGGGCTACACCTTC
-	TRBJ1-5	TRBV15	-	CATSRDTDSNQPQHF	TGTGCCACCAGCAGAGATACAGATAGCAATCAGCCCCAGCATTTT
-	TRBJ2-5	TRBV5-1	-	CASSLERQLHQETQYF	TGCGCCAGCAGCTTGGAACGACAGTTACACCAAGAGACCCAGTACTTC
-	TRBJ1-1	TRBV5-1	-	CASSLASGNTEAFF	TGCGCCAGCAGCTTGGCGTCCGGGAACACTGAAGCTTTCTTT
-	TRBJ2-5	TRBV6-5	TRBD1	CASSYGQGAFQETQYF	TGTGCCAGCAGTTACGGACAGGGGGCTTTTCAAGAGACCCAGTACTTC
-	TRBJ1-2	TRBV7-9	-	CASSSGDYGYTF	TGTGCCAGCAGCTCAGGGGATTATGGCTACACCTTC
-	TRBJ1-1	TRBV4-1	-	CASSQSRVATEAFF	TGCGCCAGCAGCCAATCGAGGGTAGCAACTGAAGCTTTCTTT
few	TRBJ1-1	TRBV27	-	CASSLSSGVNTEAFF	TGTGCCAGCAGTTTATCGAGCGGGGTGAACACTGAAGCTTTCTTT
-	TRBJ1-1	TRBV7-2	-	CASSGGGPYTEAFF	TGTGCCAGCAGCGGCGGGGGCCCTTACACTGAAGCTTTCTTT
-	TRBJ2-7	TRBV28	-	CASSSTYPSYEQYF	TGTGCCAGCAGTTCGACATACCCCTCCTACGAGCAGTACTTC
-	TRBJ2-7	TRBV28	TRBD2	CASSSTSGSNEQYF	TGTGCCAGCAGCAGCACTAGCGGGAGCAACGAGCAGTACTTC
few	TRBJ1-1	TRBV27	TRBD1	CASSTGTGEAFF	TGTGCCAGCAGTACCGGGACAGGAGAAGCTTTCTTT
-	TRBJ2-2	TRBV30	TRBD1	CAWRQGGTGELFF	TGTGCCTGGCGACAGGGGGGGACCGGGGAGCTGTTTTTT
-	TRBJ2-7	TRBV7-2	TRBD1	CASSLDRGYEQYF	TGTGCCAGCAGCTTGGACAGGGGGTACGAGCAGTACTTC
-	TRBJ1-5	TRBV27	TRBD1	CASSPGTGNQPQHF	TGTGCCAGCAGCCCAGGGACAGGGAATCAGCCCCAGCATTTT
-	TRBJ1-5	TRBV19	-	CASSIALSNQPQHF	TGTGCCAGTAGTATAGCTCTCAGCAATCAGCCCCAGCATTTT
few	TRBJ1-5	TRBV6-6	-	CASSYKGQGNQPQHF	TGTGCCAGCAGTTACAAAGGGCAGGGGAATCAGCCCCAGCATTTT
-	TRBJ1-1	TRBV5-1	-	CASSADRLNTEAFF	TGCGCCAGCAGCGCCGACAGGCTGAACACTGAAGCTTTCTTT
-	TRBJ1-5	TRBV25-1	-	CASSDFGGQPQHF	TGTGCCAGCAGTGATTTCGGGGGGCAGCCCCAGCATTTT
once	TRBJ1-2	TRBV10-3	TRBD1	CAMGTGISLNYGYTF	TGTGCCATGGGGACAGGGATTTCCCTTAACTATGGCTACACCTTC
-	TRBJ1-5	TRBV28	TRBD1	CASRYRDRGSQPQHF	TGTGCCAGCAGATACCGGGACAGGGGGAGTCAGCCCCAGCATTTT